One sample yielded the 26 T cell receptor beta chains listed below, sequenced in a study of blood T cell repertoires in COVID-19. Clones were sequenced by immunoSEQ multiplex PCR, and TCRdb holds only the in-frame ones, with some missing. In the table there are 200,000 to 300,000 clones, around 87% of which are singletons. The source material was peripheral blood. The receptors were gathered from a woman aged 35 to 49 who had recovered from COVID-19.

This clone has a handful of counts. The genes are TRBV11-2 and TRBJ1-5, with a weak D call TRBD1 (5 bases). The CDR3 contains 12 residues. V lost 3 bases, J lost 7 bases, and 7 bases lay in between. Germline V gene lookup returns CDR1 SGHAT and CDR2 FQNNGV. The DNA of the CDR3 is TGTGCCAGCAGCTTGGGGGGACAGCCCCAGCATTTT. This encodes CASSLGGQPQHF.

The DNA of the CDR3 is TGTGCCAGCACCGAGGGACAACGGAGGTCCTACGAGCAGTACTTC. Translating it yields CASTEGQRRSYEQYF. The V gene is TRBV28, the J gene TRBJ2-7; perhaps TRBD1 as D (6 bases). The CDR3 covers 15 residues. V dropped 7 bases and J dropped 1 base, with 17 bases sitting between them. CDR1 and CDR2 from the germline V gene are MDHEN and SYDVKM.

This chain connects TRBV9 to TRBJ1-1, with a weak D call TRBD1 (5 bases). Germline V CDR1 and CDR2: SGDLS, YYNGEE. V was trimmed by 1 base and J by 1 base, leaving 17 bases between them. The CDR3 totals 17 residues. CDR3: CASSVLGAPGPNTEAFF. CDR3 sequence (DNA): TGTGCCAGCAGCGTATTAGGGGCCCCTGGACCGAACACTGAAGCTTTCTTT.

The chain is built from TRBV2 and TRBJ2-7; D may be TRBD1 (5 bases). The germline V gene has CDR1 SNHLY and CDR2 FYNNEI. V gave up 11 bases and J gave up 4 bases, with 21 bases separating them. The CDR3 totals 14 residues. In DNA form, the CDR3 reads TGTGCCGCCCGTTTCCAGGACACACCGTACGAGCAGTACTTC. Translated: CAARFQDTPYEQYF.

This clone was found once. This chain connects TRBV7-8 to TRBJ2-7; 7 positions agree with TRBD1. This CDR3 spans 14 amino acids. The trim removed 6 bases at V and 1 base at J, leaving 6 bases unmatched. Germline V gene sequence: CDR1 SGHVS, CDR2 FQNEAQ. DNA for the CDR3: TGTGCCAGCAGTTTGGGACAGCCTTCCTACGAGCAGTACTTC. Protein sequence: CASSLGQPSYEQYF.

The rearrangement links TRBV29-1 to TRBJ2-7; D gene uncertain. Per germline, CDR1 SQVTM and CDR2 ANQGSEA. The CDR3 loop spans 13 amino acids. V gave up 6 bases and J gave up 1 base, with 13 bases separating them. CDR3 DNA sequence: TGCAGCGTGTCGTTGTATGAGTCCTACGAGCAGTACTTC. Translated, it gives CSVSLYESYEQYF.

The table lists this clone with a few counts. The gene calls are TRBV5-5 and TRBJ1-5; 8 bases agree with TRBD1. V trimming: 2 bases; J trimming: 7 bases; junction bases outside the gene matches: 8. Germline CDR1 and CDR2: SGHKS and YYEKEE (reference sequence). This CDR3 has 15 amino acids. The CDR3 spells CASSFGQGRGQPQHF. CDR3 nucleotide sequence: TGTGCCAGCAGCTTTGGACAGGGAAGGGGACAGCCCCAGCATTTT.

This clone was found a few times. This chain connects TRBV11-2 to TRBJ2-7; 9 nucleotides match TRBD1. Unmatched junction bases numbered 5, after V lost 0 bases and J lost 2 bases. Per germline, CDR1 SGHAT and CDR2 FQNNGV. This CDR3 comprises 16 residues. The CDR3 sequence is CASSLDWDRVPYEQYF. CDR3 nucleotides: TGTGCCAGCAGCTTAGATTGGGACAGGGTCCCCTACGAGCAGTACTTC.

The chain is built from TRBV2 and TRBJ2-3; perhaps TRBD1 as D (6 bases). The CDR3 has 15 residues. Trimming removed 6 bases at V and 5 bases at J, with 18 bases between. Germline CDR1 SNHLY, CDR2 FYNNEI. The DNA of the CDR3 is TGTGCCAGCAGCAAAATAGTCAGGGGTGGAGATACGCAGTATTTT. It yields the protein CASSKIVRGGDTQYF.

Comments on this clone: The identical CDR3 is also encoded by other nucleotide sequences in the sample. The rearrangement joins TRBV15 to TRBJ2-7; TRBD1 might be the D (6 bases). V dropped 1 base and J dropped 3 bases, with 16 bases sitting between them. CDR3 length: 16 residues. Germline loops: CDR1 LNHNV, CDR2 YYDKDF (reference sequence). This CDR3 is CATSRGRGTLIYEQYF. The DNA for the CDR3 is TGTGCCACCAGCAGAGGTAGGGGGACATTAATCTACGAGCAGTACTTC.

This rearrangement joins TRBV5-1 to TRBJ2-3; 11 positions match TRBD1. Germline V lookup: CDR1 SGHRS, CDR2 YFSETQ. This CDR3 comprises 18 residues. With V trimmed by 0 bases and J by 6 bases, 12 bases remained unmatched. The DNA of the CDR3 is TGCGCCAGCAGCTTGGGGACAGGGGGCGCTTTCCTCCGGGATACGCAGTATTTT. It codes for CASSLGTGGAFLRDTQYF. Combining the CDR3 with reference TRBV5-1 and TRBJ2-3 gives the whole variable domain KAGVTQTPRYLIKTRGQQVTLSCSPISGHRSVSWYQQTPGQGLQFLFEYFSETQRNKGNFPGRFSGRQFSNSRSEMNVSTLELGDSALYLCASSLGTGGAFLRDTQYFGPGTRLTVL.

The chain couples TRBV2 to TRBJ1-1, with D possibly being TRBD1 (6 bases). V lost 8 bases, J lost 6 bases, and 19 bases lay in between. CDR1 is SNHLY and CDR2 is FYNNEI in the germline V gene. The CDR3 loop spans 14 amino acids. The CDR3, as DNA: TGTGCCAGCCGATCTAACAGGGCCCCCTCTGAAGCTTTCTTT. Its protein is CASRSNRAPSEAFF.

The rearrangement joins TRBV9 to TRBJ1-4; the D gene is possibly TRBD1 (6 bases). The V end was cut by 4 bases, the J end by 0 bases, with 10 bases between. Germline CDR1 is SGDLS and CDR2 is YYNGEE. The CDR3 contains 15 residues. Here the CDR3 DNA reads TGTGCCAGCAGCTCAGGGGCAGCAACTAATGAAAAACTGTTTTTT. Protein product: CASSSGAATNEKLFF. The full variable domain, its missing parts supplied by reference TRBV9 and TRBJ1-4, is DSGVTQTPKHLITATGQRVTLRCSPRSGDLSVYWYQQSLDQGLQFLIQYYNGEERAKGNILERFSAQQFPDLHSELNLSSLELGDSALYFCASSSGAATNEKLFFGSGTQLSVL.

Only a few counts were recorded for this clone. This rearrangement joins TRBV6-2 or TRBV6-3 to TRBJ1-4, with D unclear. V was clipped by 6 bases and J by 0 bases, with 8 bases between them. This CDR3 spans 14 amino acids. CDR1 is MNHEY, CDR2 SVGEGT, per germline. CDR3 protein: CASSLHATNEKLFF. In DNA, the CDR3 is TGTGCCAGCAGCCTCCATGCAACTAATGAAAAACTGTTTTTT.

CDR3 nucleotides: TGTGCCAGCATCAAGCGGGAGATCGATACGCAGTATTTT. It yields the protein CASIKREIDTQYF. The chain links TRBV2 to TRBJ2-3; 8 bases map to TRBD2. V gave up 7 bases and J gave up 6 bases; unmatched junction bases: 6. The CDR3 is 13 residues long. Germline V gene lookup returns CDR1 SNHLY and CDR2 FYNNEI.

V usage is TRBV7-3 and J usage is TRBJ1-5; 9 bases match TRBD1. The J segment lost 0 bases and the V segment lost 4 bases, leaving 10 bases of the junction unmatched. The CDR3 covers 18 residues. Germline CDR1 is SGHTA and CDR2 is FQGTGA. This CDR3 reads CASSSPSTGGNSNQPQHF. In DNA, the CDR3 is TGTGCCAGCAGCTCTCCTTCGACAGGGGGGAATAGCAATCAGCCCCAGCATTTT.

The CDR3 spells CASSVPTSGDRNEQFF. CDR3 DNA: TGTGCCAGCAGCGTTCCGACTAGCGGGGACCGAAATGAGCAGTTCTTC. The chain joins TRBV9 to TRBJ2-1, with 11 bases matching TRBD2. The CDR3 consists of 16 residues. The V segment lost 2 bases and the J segment 7 bases; nucleotides outside the gene matches: 8. Germline CDR1 is SGDLS and CDR2 is YYNGEE.

This sequence joins TRBV5-5 and TRBJ1-4; D perhaps matches TRBD1 (6 bases). This CDR3 spans 17 amino acids. The V gene's germline CDR1 is SGHKS and CDR2 YYEKEE (reference sequence). Trimming removed 5 bases at V and 3 bases at J, with 20 bases between. The CDR3 reads CASRSTTGNWANEKLFF. CDR3 coding DNA: TGTGCCAGCAGATCAACAACAGGGAATTGGGCTAATGAAAAACTGTTTTTT.

The chain uses TRBV12-5 and TRBJ1-1; D ambiguous. The V gene's germline CDR1 is LGHNT and CDR2 FRNRAP. Between the trimmed V and J ends, which lost 1 base and 0 bases, there was a span of 6 bases. The CDR3 is 14 residues long. This chain's CDR3 is CASGLAPMNTEAFF. DNA for the CDR3: TGTGCTAGTGGTTTGGCCCCTATGAACACTGAAGCTTTCTTT.

The chain recombines TRBV6-1 with TRBJ2-7, with 10 nucleotides matching TRBD1. Germline CDR1 MNHNS, CDR2 SASEGT. V lost 2 bases, J lost 7 bases, and 11 bases stayed unmatched. CDR3 length: 16 amino acids. CDR3 sequence reads: CASSEYTPGQGMEQYF. CDR3 nucleotide sequence: TGTGCCAGCAGTGAATATACTCCGGGACAGGGGATGGAGCAGTACTTC.

The rearrangement uses TRBV5-1 and TRBJ1-1; possible D gene TRBD1, 5 bases. Germline V gene sequence: CDR1 SGHRS, CDR2 YFSETQ. Trimming took 2 bases from V and 3 from J, leaving 11 bases between them. This CDR3 contains 14 residues. The CDR3: CASSFPGEYTEAFF. The CDR3 DNA reads TGCGCCAGCAGCTTCCCGGGGGAGTACACTGAAGCTTTCTTT. Drawing the rest from reference TRBV5-1 and TRBJ1-1, the complete variable domain is KAGVTQTPRYLIKTRGQQVTLSCSPISGHRSVSWYQQTPGQGLQFLFEYFSETQRNKGNFPGRFSGRQFSNSRSEMNVSTLELGDSALYLCASSFPGEYTEAFFGQGTRLTVV.

The chain is built from TRBV12-1 and TRBJ2-2; the table's D call, TRBD1, was not checked against the DNA. TRBV12-1 is reported as a pseudogene. The CDR3 extends over 15 amino acids. The CDR3 loop is CASSPGQGGTGELFF. The CDR3 coding sequence is TGTGCCAGCAGCCCCGGACAGGGAGGAACCGGGGAGCTGTTTTTT.

This chain joins TRBV2 and TRBJ2-7; D might be TRBD2 (6 bases). V lost 10 bases and J 1 base, leaving 17 bases between the germline ends. Germline V lookup: CDR1 SNHLY, CDR2 FYNNEI. The CDR3 length is 14 residues. The CDR3 coding sequence is TGTGCCAATCACCTCGGGGGTAGGTCCTACGAGCAGTACTTC. As protein: CANHLGGRSYEQYF.

This clone has only one observation. The chain's CDR3 is CASSKDSNTGELFF. The DNA of the CDR3 is TGTGCCAGCAGCAAGGACAGCAACACCGGGGAGCTGTTTTTT. The genes are TRBV11-1 and TRBJ2-2; a possible D gene is TRBD1 (6 bases). The V end lost 5 bases, the J end lost 2 bases, and 9 bases lay between the germline ends. The V gene's germline CDR1 is SGHAT and CDR2 FQDESV (reference sequence). CDR3 size: 14 residues.

This chain connects TRBV5-1 to TRBJ2-7; D possibly corresponds to TRBD2 (6 bases). Trimming stripped 0 bases from V and 2 bases from J, with 15 bases between. The CDR3 has 16 residues. Per germline, CDR1 SGHRS and CDR2 YFSETQ. The CDR3 DNA reads as TGCGCCAGCAGCTTGGCCCCTGGCGGGGCGCCCTACGAGCAGTACTTC. Residues: CASSLAPGGAPYEQYF.

The table lists this clone with a few counts. This chain links TRBV9 with TRBJ1-5, with D perhaps TRBD1 (6 bases). V gave up 0 bases and J gave up 0 bases, with 13 bases separating them. The CDR3 contains 17 residues. Germline CDR1 and CDR2: SGDLS and YYNGEE. The CDR3 sequence: CASSVEGEKISNQPQHF. The CDR3 region has the DNA TGTGCCAGCAGCGTAGAGGGGGAGAAAATTAGCAATCAGCCCCAGCATTTT.